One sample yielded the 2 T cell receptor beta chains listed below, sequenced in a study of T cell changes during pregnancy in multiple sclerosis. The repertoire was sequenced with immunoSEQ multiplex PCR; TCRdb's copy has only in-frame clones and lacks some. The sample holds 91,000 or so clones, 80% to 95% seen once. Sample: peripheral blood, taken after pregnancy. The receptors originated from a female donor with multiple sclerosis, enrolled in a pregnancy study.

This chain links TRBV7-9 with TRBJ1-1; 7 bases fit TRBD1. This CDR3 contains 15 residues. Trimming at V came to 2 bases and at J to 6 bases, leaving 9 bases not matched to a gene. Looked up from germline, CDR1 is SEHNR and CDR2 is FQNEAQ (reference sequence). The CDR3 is CASSLFADREAEAFF. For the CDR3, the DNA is TGTGCCAGCAGCTTATTTGCCGACAGGGAGGCTGAAGCTTTCTTT.

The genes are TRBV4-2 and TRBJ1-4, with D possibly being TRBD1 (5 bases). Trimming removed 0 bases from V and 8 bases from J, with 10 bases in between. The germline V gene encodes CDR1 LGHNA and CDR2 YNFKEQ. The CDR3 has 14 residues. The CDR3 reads CASSQEGPAEKLFF. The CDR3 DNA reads TGTGCCAGCAGCCAAGAGGGGCCTGCAGAAAAACTGTTTTTT.